This T cell receptor (beta chain) was sequenced during a study of neurological immune-mediated disorders. Study results and caveats: The most TCR clonal expansion was seen in HTLV-1-associated myelopathy, whereas the least was seen in multiple sclerosis, below the level in healthy controls.

Synthesis of cDNA was carried out by template-switch 5'RACE. The reaction used 10-nucleotide random UMIs. Sequencing of 15-18 subjects in each run yielded over 200 million TCR-beta sequences. MiXCR, applied by TCRdb to the 5' RACE reads, yields one record per CDR3 protein. Among 70,000 to 95,000 distinct CDR3 sequences listed, 13% to 15% were seen once. Germline V CDR1 and CDR2: LNHNV, YYDKDF (reference sequence). CDR3 length: 15 residues. Unmatched junction bases numbered 3, after V lost 5 bases and J lost 0 bases. This clonotype was seen many times. Its antigen remains unknown. The chain uses TRBV15 and TRBJ1-3, with 8 bases fitting TRBD1. What was sequenced was PBMCs. The origin of this receptor is a woman aged 45 to 65 in good health. The chain's CDR3 is CATSPGGFSGNTIYF. CDR3 DNA sequence: TGTGCCACCAGCCCAGGGGGCTTCTCTGGAAACACCATATATTTT.